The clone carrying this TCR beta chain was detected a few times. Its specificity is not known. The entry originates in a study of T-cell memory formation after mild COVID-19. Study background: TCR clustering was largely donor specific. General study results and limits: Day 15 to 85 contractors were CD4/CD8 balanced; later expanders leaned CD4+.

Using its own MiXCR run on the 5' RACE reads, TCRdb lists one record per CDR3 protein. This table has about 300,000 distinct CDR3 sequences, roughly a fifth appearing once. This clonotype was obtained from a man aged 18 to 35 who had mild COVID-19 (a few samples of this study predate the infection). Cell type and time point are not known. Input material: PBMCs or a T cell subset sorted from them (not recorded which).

The CDR3 loop is CASSLQGLAGGSTDTQYF. CDR3 nucleotides: TGTGCCAGCAGTTTACAGGGACTAGCGGGGGGGAGCACAGATACGCAGTATTTT. The chain employs TRBV12-3 or TRBV12-4 and TRBJ2-3, with 16 positions matching TRBD2. CDR3 size: 18 residues. Unmatched junction bases numbered 2, after V lost 2 bases and J lost 0 bases.